The 8 T cell receptor beta chains listed next were all sequenced from one sample in a study of human versus mouse CDR3 diversity and MHC coevolution. The data were produced by immunoSEQ multiplex PCR, yet TCRdb's version contains in-frame clones alone and is incomplete. The sample records more than 60,000 clones, approximately 90% being singletons. The sample taken for sequencing was naive CD4+ T cells from blood. Subset denoted: CD45RO-negative CD62L-positive naive CD4 T cells. The source is a person aged 30 to 69 in good health.

The count of this clone is one. The CDR3 here is CASSLGGGALYNEQFF. CDR3 bases: TGCGCCAGCAGCTTGGGAGGGGGCGCTTTGTACAATGAGCAGTTCTTC. This sequence joins TRBV5-1 and TRBJ2-1, with 7 bases that match TRBD1. V lost 0 bases to trimming and J lost 4 bases; unmatched junction nucleotides: 7. CDR1 SGHRS and CDR2 YFSETQ come from the germline V gene. This CDR3 spans 16 amino acids.

V gene TRBV5-1 combines with J gene TRBJ2-5; D is unclear. V shed 0 bases and J shed 1 base, with 7 bases lying between them. The CDR3 covers 14 residues. Looked up from germline, CDR1 is SGHRS and CDR2 is YFSETQ. In DNA, the CDR3 is TGCGCCAGCAGCTTGGGGCTAGGCCAAGAGACCCAGTACTTC. Residues: CASSLGLGQETQYF.

The chain couples TRBV28 to TRBJ2-3; D perhaps matches TRBD1 (6 bases). Deletions cut 4 bases from V and 2 bases from J, with 16 bases between. The CDR3 length is 16 residues. Germline V gene lookup returns CDR1 MDHEN and CDR2 SYDVKM. CDR3 amino acids: CASSSTGTLITDTQYF. Here the CDR3 DNA reads TGTGCCAGCAGTTCTACCGGGACACTTATCACAGATACGCAGTATTTT.

The V call is TRBV6-5, the J call TRBJ1-6; the D gene is possibly TRBD1 (6 bases). Germline V gene data show CDR1 as MNHEY and CDR2 as SVGAGI. CDR3 length equals 16 residues. V lost 0 bases and J lost 8, with 14 bases in between. CDR3 in DNA: TGTGCCAGCAGTTACTCGATTGGGGAGGGGGATTCACCCCTCCACTTT. This codes for CASSYSIGEGDSPLHF.

The chain has TRBV30 and TRBJ1-2; TRBD1 agrees at 8 bases. V lost 2 bases to trimming and J lost 3 bases; unmatched junction nucleotides: 5. The CDR3 consists of 14 residues. In germline, CDR1 is GTSNPN, CDR2 SVGIG (reference sequence). The CDR3 sequence: CAWSTGTGDYGYTF. As DNA, the CDR3 is TGTGCCTGGAGTACCGGGACAGGTGACTATGGCTACACCTTC.

With respect to this clone: Other DNA sequences in this specimen translate into the identical CDR3. The V call is TRBV5-8, the J call TRBJ1-5; D possibly corresponds to TRBD1 (6 bases). Trimming took 4 bases from V and 6 from J, leaving 17 bases between them. The CDR3 covers 15 residues. The germline gives CDR1 SGHTS, CDR2 YDEGEE. The CDR3, as DNA: TGTGCCAGCAGCCGGACGGGGGGCAGCGGTCAGCCCCAGCATTTT. Encoded protein: CASSRTGGSGQPQHF.

This chain uses TRBV7-9 with TRBJ2-5; maybe TRBD2 (6 bases). CDR3 length equals 17 residues. Deletions cut 1 base from V and 7 bases from J, with 22 bases between. CDR1 and CDR2 (germline): SEHNR, FQNEAQ (reference sequence). The CDR3 protein is CASSLGSAEDSRGTQYF. The CDR3 DNA reads TGTGCCAGCAGCTTAGGAAGCGCGGAGGACTCGCGGGGGACCCAGTACTTC.

The chain links TRBV2 to TRBJ2-5; D possibly corresponds to TRBD2 (5 bases). The J call may not be correct, given that the DNA end is closer to TRBJ2-7. The CDR3 is 14 residues long. CDR1 SNHLY and CDR2 FYNNEI come from the germline V gene. CDR3 nucleotides: TGTGCCAGCAGTTACCTAGGGAGCTCCTACGAGCAGTACTTC. This sequence encodes CASSYLGSSYEQYF.